A selection of T cell receptor beta chains follows, all from one sample in a study of shared clonotypes between healthy human individuals. Measured with immunoSEQ multiplex PCR; TCRdb has only the in-frame clones, and not every one. The sample comprises fewer than 1.4 million clones, approximately 80% of which are singletons, and 0.6% to 0.7% rests with the top ten. The sequenced sample consisted of memory CD4+ T cells from PBMCs. These receptors were collected from a man aged 18 to 29 in good health. Some clones in this sample may be carry-over from other donors' samples. Both conserved end residues are part of each CDR3. The order of the fields is V gene, CDR3 protein.

>TRBV6-1
CASSEAGDRVYYGYTF
>TRBV11-2
CASSRAHNEKLFF
>TRBV9
CASSVRTGTNEKLFF
>TRBV28
CASTSTQGAYGGYTF
>TRBV28
CASTQAGTGGEKLFF
>TRBV2
CASRTSTYEQYF
>TRBV28
CASSWGGGGRETQYF
>TRBV28
CASTTSSYGYTF
>TRBV7-9
CASSDGLATLF
>TRBV2
CASSEALEETQYF
>TRBV27
CASSLTGAPKWPQHF
>TRBV9
CASSAGVAGGQGEQFF
>TRBV6-1
CASSEVSNQPQHF